This T cell receptor beta chain was sequenced during a study of T cell responses to AZD1222 COVID-19 vaccine (dated by TCRdb to the early 2020s). For the wider study: AZD1222 recipients given second doses at about 4 weeks or at about 12 weeks were pooled, since spike-specific TCR depth and breadth were not found to differ between the two schedules. A total of roughly 240 trial participants underwent TCR sequencing, of whom roughly 210 received two doses of AZD1222 and about 26 received two doses of the MenACWY control vaccine. Enrollment into the trials was organized by age into subgroups of 18-55, 56-69 and 70-plus years, and those subgroups contained roughly 150, 30 and 60 TCR-sequenced participants, respectively. The paper's findings and limits, for the study overall: Reportedly, close to half of the unique spike-specific TCRs recognized epitopes lying outside the regions that are mutated in the B.1.351 and B.1.1.7 variants. Vaccine-associated CD4 TCRs spanned the whole spike protein, with dominant responses in regions 160-218 and 743-854. After two AZD1222 doses, spike-specific TCR breadth and depth were significantly higher than at day 0 and than in MenACWY recipients. Most participants were white British and females outnumbered males, and the authors suggested that clonal diversity may have been underestimated. Conclusions about previously exposed vaccinees are limited because only 5 or 6 AZD1222 recipients were SARS-CoV-2 seropositive at baseline. In the small 56-69-year group, the increase in depth fell short of significance, most likely because of low power. Because no day 14 peak-response samples were available, the repertoires could be characterized only after the peak T cell response.

The CDR3 regions of human TCRbeta chains were subjected to immunosequencing. In the source study's methods: Repertoire TCRs were checked for matches against a reference library of SARS-CoV-2-specific TCRs that had been generated using the MIRA antigen-specificity platform. Breadth was defined as the fraction of unique TCRs that were SARS-CoV-2-associated, and depth was defined as the fraction of total T cells that were SARS-CoV-2-associated. Using the MIRA data, each spike-specific TCR was mapped to the spike region that the TCR reacts to and placed in a CD4 or CD8 class. Log10-transformed breadth and depth values were compared by one-way ANOVA with Sidak's multiple comparisons tests. The table comes from immuneACCESS by way of TCRdb, which keeps in-frame sequences with V and J called. Part of the clones is missing from these tables; in studies checked, under half for an unresolved V gene and the rest for unknown reasons. D and trimming come from the DNA, and the V and J calls and clone size come from that table. The table for this sample lists about 130,000 clones; 75% to 95% of them were counted only once. The ten biggest clones cover more than 2.5% of the sample.

Trimming removed 6 bases from V and 11 bases from J, leaving 14 bases between the germline ends. The CDR3 numbers 11 residues from cysteine through phenylalanine. The entry retains the CDR3 DNA only, 33 bases that are in frame from base 1. Reading the germline V gene gives CDR1 SGHRS and CDR2 YFSETQ. Turning to this clone: The specificity of this receptor is unknown. No much larger clonotype is one base removed from it; base qualities were not supplied.

Explained via the paper, the time point label denotes: baseline before first vaccination. Samples from vaccinated people were obtained from the UK trials COV001 and COV002, which included a single-blind randomized controlled phase 2/3 trial of AZD1222 (ChAdOx1 nCoV-19) in healthy adults. For TCRbeta chain sequencing, PBMC samples from trial participants were taken at day 0 and at day 28 after the second dose. The sequence was collected from an adult in good health. The V and J segments used are TRBV5-1 and TRBJ1-1; a weak D assignment points to TRBD1 (5 bases agree). Source: peripheral blood, taken on day 0 of AZD1222 vaccination. The CDR3 here reads CASNSGLTAFF. The DNA reads as follows: TGCGCCAGCAATTCAGGGCTCACGGCTTTCTTT. With the rest looked up from the reference TRBV5-1 and TRBJ1-1 genes rather than sequenced, the full variable domain is KAGVTQTPRYLIKTRGQQVTLSCSPISGHRSVSWYQQTPGQGLQFLFEYFSETQRNKGNFPGRFSGRQFSNSRSEMNVSTLELGDSALYLCASNSGLTAFFGQGTRLTVV.